A single sample is the source of the 16 T cell receptor beta chains below, sequenced in a study of early T cells in non-severe SARS-CoV-2 infection. One entry per CDR3 protein results from TCRdb running MiXCR on the 5' RACE reads. The table includes tens of thousands of distinct CDR3 sequences, over 4.5% detected once. The sequencing input was whole blood. The receptors shown here come from an adult who was a healthcare worker with PCR-confirmed SARS-CoV-2 infection or an uninfected control (not recorded which).

This clonotype has a count of ten or more. The rearrangement joins TRBV6-5 to TRBJ1-2; 11 positions match TRBD1. The V gene's germline CDR1 is MNHEY and CDR2 SVGAGI. The CDR3 has 15 residues. Trimming removed 2 bases from V and 6 bases from J; junction bases left unmatched: 5. DNA of the CDR3: TGTGCCAGCAGTTACGCCGGGGACAGGGGGAATGGCTACACCTTC. The encoded protein is CASSYAGDRGNGYTF.

The chain is built from TRBV2 and TRBJ1-5; 8 nucleotides align to TRBD1. The CDR3 sequence is 16 residues long. V was clipped by 4 bases and J by 4 bases; unmatched bases: 9. Germline V gene lookup returns CDR1 SNHLY and CDR2 FYNNEI. CDR3 in amino acids: CASSAPTGGENQPQHF. DNA for the CDR3: TGTGCCAGCAGTGCGCCCACAGGGGGGGAAAATCAGCCCCAGCATTTT.

V gene TRBV29-1 combines with J gene TRBJ2-1; perhaps TRBD2 as D (7 bases). Germline V gene data show CDR1 as SQVTM and CDR2 as ANQGSEA. The CDR3 totals 13 residues. Trimming removed 7 bases from V and 4 bases from J, with 14 bases in between. CDR3 sequence reads: CSARGGEYNEQFF. CDR3 sequence (DNA): TGCAGCGCGAGGGGGGGCGAGTACAATGAGCAGTTCTTC.

This clonotype occurred a few times. The chain recombines TRBV10-1 with TRBJ1-5; possibly TRBD1 for D (5 bases). The CDR3 runs to 14 residues. CDR1 WNHNN and CDR2 SYGVQD come from the germline V gene (reference sequence). Trimming took off 8 bases at V and 4 bases at J, with 15 bases between the two ends. CDR3 nucleotides: TGCGCCAGCCGCGCGGACAACCGAAATCAGCCCCAGCATTTT. Its protein product is CASRADNRNQPQHF.

The chain carries TRBV20-1 and TRBJ2-5, with D possibly being TRBD1 (7 bases). The ends were cut back, 5 bases at V and 7 bases at J, with 23 bases in the middle. The CDR3 loop spans 15 amino acids. The germline gives CDR1 DFQATT, CDR2 SNEGSKA (reference sequence). The CDR3 is CSAEKTGTPLGTQYF. CDR3 sequence (DNA): TGCAGTGCTGAGAAGACAGGGACTCCGCTCGGGACCCAGTACTTC.

This clonotype was picked up many times. The rearrangement links TRBV20-1 to TRBJ1-1; D not resolved. Germline loops: CDR1 DFQATT, CDR2 SNEGSKA (reference sequence). CDR3 size: 11 residues. Trimming stripped 3 bases from V and 0 bases from J, with 2 bases between. The CDR3 DNA reads as TGCAGTGCTAGTGTGAACACTGAAGCTTTCTTT. Protein product: CSASVNTEAFF.

This clonotype was seen repeatedly, ten times or more. The chain has TRBV2 and TRBJ2-3; D ambiguous. The V and J ends lost 2 bases and 3 bases respectively, with 9 bases between them. The germline gives CDR1 SNHLY, CDR2 FYNNEI. There are 14 residues in the CDR3. The CDR3: CASSEIPTTDTQYF. DNA for the CDR3: TGTGCCAGCAGTGAAATACCTACGACAGATACGCAGTATTTT.

As concerns this clonotype: Since a much larger clone is just one base distant, this may be a read error. The chain links TRBV29-1 to TRBJ2-5; D is ambiguous. Matching the DNA end better, TRBJ2-1 makes the J call doubtful. The CDR3 is made up of 13 amino acids. Germline CDR1 SQVTM, CDR2 ANQGSEA. CDR3 residues: CSVDQVYQETQFF. DNA for the CDR3: TGCAGCGTTGATCAAGTGTACCAAGAGACCCAGTTCTTC.

As for this clonotype: A much larger clone lies a single base off, so this may be a read error. This sequence joins TRBV3-1 and TRBJ1-3, with D uncertain. From germline, CDR1 is LGHDT and CDR2 YNNKEL (reference sequence). This CDR3 contains 18 residues. The DNA of the CDR3 is TGTGCCAGCAGCCAAGGGGTAACGGTTCGTTTCTCTGGAAACACCGTATATTTT. Translation gives CASSQGVTVRFSGNTVYF.

At least ten counts were recorded for this clonotype. This chain links TRBV27 with TRBJ1-2, with D possibly being TRBD1 (5 bases). This CDR3 comprises 13 residues. V was shortened by 4 bases and J by 4 bases, with 10 bases between the two germline ends. Germline values: CDR1 MNHEY, CDR2 SMNVEV (reference sequence). The CDR3 nucleotides are TGTGCCAGCAGTTCGGCAGGGTCCTATGGCTACACCTTC. Translation: CASSSAGSYGYTF.

This clonotype was seen repeatedly, ten times or more. The chain recombines TRBV7-2 with TRBJ2-7; TRBD1 matches 9 bases. After removal of 5 bases from V and 3 bases from J, the junction contained 8 bases not matched to a gene. Germline CDR1 and CDR2: SGHTA and FQGNSA. This CDR3 region has 15 residues. The CDR3 reads CASSPWGTGFYEQYF. The CDR3 DNA follows: TGTGCCAGCAGCCCCTGGGGGACAGGGTTCTACGAGCAGTACTTC.

This clonotype was detected many times. The rearrangement uses TRBV29-1 and TRBJ2-3; 16 bases align to TRBD2. The J segment lost 6 bases and the V segment lost 6 bases, leaving 0 bases of the junction unmatched. This CDR3 is built from 13 residues. From germline, CDR1 is SQVTM and CDR2 ANQGSEA. CDR3 in amino acids: CSVGLAGGDTQYF. CDR3 bases: TGCAGCGTGGGACTAGCGGGAGGGGATACGCAGTATTTT.

This sequence joins TRBV15 and TRBJ2-1; no definite D call. The CDR3 consists of 12 residues. The V end lost 1 base, the J end lost 10 bases, and 8 bases lay between the germline ends. CDR1 LNHNV and CDR2 YYDKDF come from the germline V gene (reference sequence). The CDR3 sequence is CATSRATNEQFF. The DNA for the CDR3 is TGTGCCACCAGCAGAGCCACAAACGAGCAGTTCTTC.

V gene TRBV12-3 or TRBV12-4 combines with J gene TRBJ1-1; D may be TRBD1 (6 bases). With 8 bases removed from V and 2 bases from J, the gap between germline ends came to 15 bases. The CDR3 spans 14 residues. The CDR3 DNA follows: TGTGCCAGCGCTGGGGGGGGCGTTAACACTGAAGCTTTCTTT. Protein: CASAGGGVNTEAFF.

For this clonotype: At one end, the junction sequence differs from germline, possibly due to a read error. The chain is built from TRBV7-7 and TRBJ2-2, with D maybe TRBD2 (6 bases). Germline V gene sequence: CDR1 SSHAT, CDR2 FNYEAQ (reference sequence). CDR3 length equals 14 residues. The CDR3 DNA reads as TGTGCTAGCAGCTGGGGGGAGAACACCGGGGAGCTGTTTTTT. Encoded protein: CASSWGENTGELFF.

This sequence joins TRBV4-1 and TRBJ2-1, with TRBD2 matching 11 bases. Trimming cost V 0 bases and J 0 bases; bases outside gene matches: 1. The germline V gene has CDR1 MGHRA and CDR2 YSYEKL. The CDR3 is 17 amino acids. The CDR3 DNA is TGCGCCAGCAGCCAAGAGGGACTAGCGGTCTCCTACAATGAGCAGTTCTTC. Amino acids: CASSQEGLAVSYNEQFF.